The rows below give T cell receptor beta chains drawn from one sample of a study of identifying expanded T cells in peripheral blood. Libraries were prepared by immunoSEQ multiplex PCR; TCRdb keeps only in-frame clonotypes and omits some of them. Of roughly 100,000 clones listed, around 88% are singletons. The source material was blood. These receptors originate from a person aged 18 to 75 in good health. CDR3s include the opening cysteine and the closing phenylalanine or tryptophan. D genes are given only for firm matches. Expanded clones get a size class; other rows say once, few or many, or leave the size out.

V: TRBV5-1
J: TRBJ1-2
size: NA
D: NA
CDR3: CASSSGWTAAHYGYTF
DNA: TGCGCCAGCAGCTCGGGCTGGACAGCCGCCCACTATGGCTACACCTTC

V: TRBV19
J: TRBJ2-3
size: NA
D: NA
CDR3: CASGSSGSAPQYF
DNA: TGTGCCAGTGGCAGCTCCGGATCAGCCCCCCAGTATTTT

V: TRBV7-2
J: TRBJ2-2
size: NA
D: NA
CDR3: CASSSIYPGELFF
DNA: TGTGCCAGCAGCTCCATATATCCCGGGGAGCTGTTTTTT

V: TRBV7-2
J: TRBJ2-3
size: NA
D: TRBD1
CDR3: CASSTRTGGVDTQYF
DNA: TGTGCCAGCAGCACCCGGACAGGGGGGGTGGATACGCAGTATTTT

V: TRBV11-2
J: TRBJ2-5
size: NA
D: NA
CDR3: CASSLAGETQYF
DNA: TGTGCCAGCAGCTTAGCGGGGGAGACCCAGTACTTC

V: TRBV2
J: TRBJ2-3
size: few
D: NA
CDR3: CASSEHPSQGYTQYF
DNA: TGTGCCAGCAGTGAACACCCCTCCCAGGGCTATACGCAGTATTTT

V: TRBV7-8
J: TRBJ2-5
size: NA
D: TRBD2
CDR3: CASSLGLLAGAKETQYF
DNA: TGTGCCAGCAGCTTAGGACTGCTAGCGGGGGCCAAAGAGACCCAGTACTTC

V: TRBV29-1
J: TRBJ2-6
size: once
D: NA
CDR3: CSVKSYRAVGANVLTF
DNA: TGCAGCGTTAAGTCGTACAGGGCGGTCGGGGCCAACGTCCTGACTTTC

V: TRBV5-6
J: TRBJ1-5
size: medium-sized
D: NA
CDR3: CASSFGSSSNQPQHF
DNA: TGTGCCAGCAGCTTTGGTTCGAGTAGCAATCAGCCCCAGCATTTT

V: TRBV6-1
J: TRBJ2-3
size: NA
D: TRBD1
CDR3: CASRSPGQGTDTQYF
DNA: TGTGCCAGCAGGAGCCCGGGACAGGGGACAGATACGCAGTATTTT

V: TRBV18
J: TRBJ1-1
size: NA
D: NA
CDR3: CASSSRGEAFF
DNA: TGTGCCAGCTCGAGCCGGGGTGAAGCTTTCTTT

V: TRBV7-9
J: TRBJ2-7
size: NA
D: NA
CDR3: CASRDVRDRTYEQYF
DNA: TGTGCCAGCAGAGACGTCCGAGACCGCACATACGAGCAGTACTTC

V: TRBV28
J: TRBJ1-2
size: NA
D: NA
CDR3: CASSLLGAYGYTF
DNA: TGTGCCAGCAGTTTACTGGGGGCGTATGGCTACACCTTC

V: TRBV2
J: TRBJ2-6
size: NA
D: NA
CDR3: CASNHGSGWPSGANVLTF
DNA: TGTGCCAGCAATCATGGATCAGGATGGCCTTCTGGGGCCAACGTCCTGACTTTC

V: TRBV18
J: TRBJ1-2
size: NA
D: NA
CDR3: CASSPQDGVDGYTF
DNA: TGTGCCAGCTCACCCCAGGACGGAGTCGATGGCTACACCTTC

V: TRBV4-3
J: TRBJ1-4
size: NA
D: TRBD1
CDR3: CASSQDRNPQQGDEKLFF
DNA: TGCGCCAGCAGCCAAGATCGGAACCCTCAACAGGGGGACGAAAAACTGTTTTTT

V: TRBV5-6
J: TRBJ2-1
size: few
D: NA
CDR3: CASSLAAGNEQFF
DNA: TGTGCCAGCAGCTTGGCGGCGGGCAATGAGCAGTTCTTC

V: TRBV7-2
J: TRBJ1-2
size: NA
D: NA
CDR3: CASSLGRTDGYTF
DNA: TGTGCCAGCAGCTTAGGTAGAACTGATGGCTACACCTTC

V: TRBV4-3
J: TRBJ2-6
size: NA
D: TRBD1
CDR3: CASSQVPGQGPLSGANVLTF
DNA: TGCGCCAGCAGCCAAGTACCGGGACAGGGGCCTCTCTCTGGGGCCAACGTCCTGACTTTC

V: TRBV4-3
J: TRBJ2-7
size: NA
D: TRBD2
CDR3: CASSPLPGGRDEQYF
DNA: TGCGCCAGCAGCCCGTTGCCGGGGGGTCGAGATGAGCAGTACTTC